This TCR beta chain comes out of a study of control samples from healthy donors and cancer patients. CDR3 length equals 12 residues. The germline gives CDR1 MNHEY, CDR2 SMNVEV (reference sequence). V was trimmed by 6 bases and J by 3 bases, leaving 6 bases between them. Assay: immunoSEQ multiplex PCR; the TCRdb copy retains only in-frame clones and omits some. This table has around 160,000 clones, 93% appearing once. The source is a man younger than 30 in good health. The chain carries TRBV27 and TRBJ1-5, with unresolved D. The specimen sequenced was blood. CDR3 coding DNA: TGTGCCAGCAGCCCCAACAATCAGCCCCAGCATTTT. Amino acid sequence: CASSPNNQPQHF.